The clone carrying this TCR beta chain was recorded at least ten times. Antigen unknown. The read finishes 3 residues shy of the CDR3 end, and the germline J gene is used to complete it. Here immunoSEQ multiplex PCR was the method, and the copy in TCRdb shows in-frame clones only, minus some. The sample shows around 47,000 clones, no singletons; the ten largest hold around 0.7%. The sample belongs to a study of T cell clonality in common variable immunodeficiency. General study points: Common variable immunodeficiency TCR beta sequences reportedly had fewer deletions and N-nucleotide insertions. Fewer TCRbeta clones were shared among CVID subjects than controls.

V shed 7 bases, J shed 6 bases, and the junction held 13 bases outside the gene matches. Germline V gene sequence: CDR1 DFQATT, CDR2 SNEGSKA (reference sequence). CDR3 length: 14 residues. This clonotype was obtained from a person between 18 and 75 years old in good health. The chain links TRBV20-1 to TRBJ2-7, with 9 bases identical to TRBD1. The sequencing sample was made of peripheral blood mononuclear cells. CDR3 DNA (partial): TGCAGTGTCGAGGGACAGGGAAGTTTTGGCGAG. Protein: CSVEGQGSFGE. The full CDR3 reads CSVEGQGSFGEQYF.